This T cell receptor (beta chain) is from a study of cytomegalovirus exposure and HLA in healthy donors. Study observations and caveats: The study labeled 150 to 200 TCR beta chains cytomegalovirus-associated.

Concerning this clone: Its antigen is unknown.

Germline lookup yields CDR1 SGHTA and CDR2 FQGNSA. Trimming cost V 5 bases and J 3 bases; bases outside gene matches: 9. The CDR3 has 15 residues. This PCR relied on a set of 60 Vbeta primers and 13 Jbeta primers. Some clones are missing from TCRdb's copy, which holds only in-frame ones; the method was immunoSEQ multiplex PCR. The sample lists 200,000 to 250,000 clones, 82% occurring once. This TCR derives from a woman in her 40s in good health and CMV-seropositive. The sequencing sample was made of PBMCs. The chain carries TRBV7-2 and TRBJ1-2; 7 bases match TRBD1. DNA of the CDR3: TGTGCCAGCAGCGTTCAACAGGGGAAGTACTATGGCTACACCTTC. Its protein is CASSVQQGKYYGYTF.